The 14 T cell receptor beta chains presented below share a single source sample, sequenced in a study of identical twins. TCRdb re-analysed the 5' RACE reads in MiXCR, keeping a single row per CDR3 protein. The sample lists around 370,000 distinct CDR3 sequences, 9% to 10% occurring once. Sequencing used naive T cells sorted from blood. The source of these receptors is a woman in her forties or fifties in good health.

This clonotype has a count of ten or more. The chain recombines TRBV11-1 with TRBJ2-1, with 9 nucleotides matching TRBD1. This CDR3 is built from 16 residues. Looked up from germline, CDR1 is SGHAT and CDR2 is FQDESV (reference sequence). Trimming took 6 bases from V and 2 from J; bases not matched to a gene: 8. The CDR3 DNA reads TGTGCCAGCAGTACATCTGGGACAGGGCCCTACAATGAGCAGTTCTTC. Protein product: CASSTSGTGPYNEQFF.

This clonotype was picked up many times. The genes are TRBV20-1 and TRBJ1-1, with D tentatively TRBD1 (6 bases). Trimming stripped 2 bases from V and 1 base from J, with 17 bases between. Germline CDR1 DFQATT, CDR2 SNEGSKA (reference sequence). The length of the CDR3 is 16 residues. DNA of the CDR3: TGCAGTGCTAGATTTTTGGCAAGGGGGAGGAACACTGAAGCTTTCTTT. Translating it yields CSARFLARGRNTEAFF.

V usage is TRBV29-1 and J usage is TRBJ1-2, with unresolved D. Deletions cut 5 bases from V and 2 bases from J, with 12 bases between. This CDR3 is built from 13 residues. The germline V gene has CDR1 SQVTM and CDR2 ANQGSEA. DNA of the CDR3: TGCAGCGTTTATCAGGCAAGCAACTATGGCTACACCTTC. The encoded protein is CSVYQASNYGYTF.

This clonotype was detected ten times or more. The chain is built from TRBV7-9 and TRBJ2-7; D gene ambiguous. The CDR3 loop spans 15 amino acids. The germline CDR1 and CDR2 sequences are SEHNR and FQNEAQ (reference sequence). Trimming took off 1 base at V and 5 bases at J, with 15 bases between the two ends. CDR3 region: CASSLGVPMAHEQYV. The CDR3 DNA reads TGTGCCAGCAGCTTAGGGGTCCCCATGGCCCACGAGCAGTACGTC.

There are a few counts of this clonotype. V is TRBV10-3 and J is TRBJ2-7; the D is unclear. The germline gives CDR1 ENHRY, CDR2 SYGVKD. The V end lost 3 bases, the J end lost 3 bases, and 15 bases lay between the germline ends. This CDR3 is 15 amino acids long. For the CDR3, the DNA is TGTGCCATCAGTGAACCGCCCGCCAGATACTACGAGCAGTACTTC. Protein product: CAISEPPARYYEQYF.

The table lists this clonotype with many counts. The genes are TRBV7-2 and TRBJ2-1, with TRBD2 matching over 13 bases. Germline trimming cut 0 bases from V and 5 bases from J; bases unmatched to any gene: 7. The CDR3 has 18 amino acids. The germline V gene encodes CDR1 SGHTA and CDR2 FQGNSA. The CDR3 nucleotides read TGTGCCAGCAGCTTAGCGGGGACCGGGACTAGCGGGAACAATGAGCAGTTCTTC. This translates into CASSLAGTGTSGNNEQFF.

J is TRBJ1-5 and V is TRBV12-5; 10 nucleotides agree with TRBD1. J was trimmed by 2 bases and V by 5 bases; bases with no gene match: 9. Germline CDR1 is LGHNT and CDR2 is FRNRAP. The CDR3 is 17 residues long. CDR3 DNA: TGTGCTAGTGGTCTTCTCCTGGGGACAGGGGGCAATCAGCCCCAGCATTTT. It is translated as CASGLLLGTGGNQPQHF.

This clonotype came up a few times. This chain joins TRBV20-1 and TRBJ2-7, with 9 bases lining up with TRBD1. This CDR3 has 15 amino acids. V was clipped by 5 bases and J by 0 bases; unmatched bases: 8. Germline V gene lookup returns CDR1 DFQATT and CDR2 SNEGSKA (reference sequence). CDR3 in amino acids: CSAPRPGQGSYEQYF. The CDR3 DNA sequence: TGCAGTGCTCCCCGACCGGGACAGGGCTCCTACGAGCAGTACTTC.

V usage is TRBV5-1 and J usage is TRBJ2-3; 9 positions agree with TRBD2. Trimming at V came to 0 bases and at J to 5 bases, leaving 1 base not matched to a gene. CDR3 size: 14 residues. Germline V gene sequence: CDR1 SGHRS, CDR2 YFSETQ. The CDR3 here is CASSLAAGGDTQYF. The CDR3 DNA reads TGCGCCAGCAGCTTGGCAGCGGGAGGAGATACGCAGTATTTT.

The V call is TRBV4-1, the J call TRBJ2-5; D remains unclear. Trimming removed 1 base from V and 5 bases from J, with 8 bases in between. Germline assignment: CDR1 MGHRA and CDR2 YSYEKL. This CDR3 contains 13 residues. CDR3 amino acids: CASSQVVSETQYF. CDR3 bases: TGCGCCAGCAGCCAAGTCGTTTCGGAGACCCAGTACTTC.

V usage is TRBV7-8 and J usage is TRBJ2-4, with TRBD2 as a possible D gene (5 bases). V was clipped by 5 bases and J by 0 bases, with 8 bases between them. Germline V gene sequence: CDR1 SGHVS, CDR2 FQNEAQ. The CDR3 loop spans 14 amino acids. The CDR3 nucleotides read TGTGCCAGCAGCCCCAGCGGAGCCAAAAACATTCAGTACTTC. It is translated as CASSPSGAKNIQYF.

The chain has TRBV5-5 and TRBJ2-2; the D is unclear. V shed 7 bases and J shed 5 bases, with 15 bases lying between them. Germline loops: CDR1 SGHKS, CDR2 YYEKEE (reference sequence). This CDR3 has 14 amino acids. CDR3 sequence (DNA): TGTGCCAGCCGCTGGGAAGTGGGTACCGGGGAGCTGTTTTTT. Translated: CASRWEVGTGELFF.

The chain couples TRBV11-2 to TRBJ2-1, with TRBD2 matching 9 bases. With 4 bases clipped from V and 9 bases from J, the junction kept 7 bases outside the gene matches. The length of the CDR3 is 14 residues. Germline V lookup: CDR1 SGHAT, CDR2 FQNNGV. The CDR3 coding sequence is TGTGCCAGCAGCTACGGACTAGCGAGAATTGAGCAGTTCTTC. This translates into CASSYGLARIEQFF.

This clonotype was observed many times. V gene TRBV10-3 combines with J gene TRBJ2-3; D is unresolved. The CDR3 sequence is 11 residues long. Germline-derived CDR1 and CDR2 are ENHRY and SYGVKD. Trimming removed 6 bases at V and 3 bases at J, with 4 bases between. CDR3 protein: CAIRGTDTQYF. Here the CDR3 DNA reads TGTGCCATCAGGGGGACAGATACGCAGTATTTT.